The rows below give T cell receptor beta chains drawn from one sample of a study of metastatic and nonmetastatic thyroid tumors. TCRdb reassembled clones from the PCR reads with MiXCR. The sample lists about 15,000 clones, 25% to 30% occurring once. Sequencing was carried out using tumor tissue. These receptors all stem from a female donor with papillary thyroid cancer or a benign thyroid nodule (not recorded which). Some clones in this sample may be carry-over from other donors' samples. CDR3s include the opening cysteine and the closing phenylalanine or tryptophan. Fields, in order: clone size, V gene, D gene, J gene, CDR3 protein, CDR3 DNA. D genes are given only for firm matches. Rows may omit the clone size; those that give it use once, few, many or a size class.

many	TRBV9	TRBD2	TRBJ2-7	CASSVGVAGLEEQYF	TGTGCCAGCAGCGTAGGTGTAGCGGGACTTGAAGAGCAGTACTTC
.	TRBV7-3	.	TRBJ2-6	CASSPAPVSGANVLTF	TGTGCCAGCAGCCCCGCCCCAGTATCTGGGGCCAACGTCCTGACTTTC
medium-sized	TRBV5-1	TRBD1	TRBJ2-3	CASSSGSGTGLDTQYF	TGCGCCAGCAGCTCCGGATCCGGGACAGGGTTAGATACGCAGTATTTT
few	TRBV6-1	.	TRBJ2-2	CASIPNGGNTVELFF	TGTGCCAGCATCCCCAATGGAGGAAACACCGTGGAGCTGTTTTTT
.	TRBV2	TRBD1	TRBJ2-1	CASSGLWDRGRFDEQFF	TGTGCCAGCAGTGGTTTGTGGGACAGGGGGCGATTTGATGAGCAGTTCTTC
medium-sized	TRBV2	TRBD1	TRBJ1-1	CASSGGTESEAFF	TGTGCCAGCAGTGGAGGGACAGAAAGTGAAGCTTTCTTT
many	TRBV7-2	TRBD1	TRBJ2-2	CASSSRGGTGNTGELFF	TGTGCCAGCAGCTCCCGGGGCGGGACAGGGAACACCGGGGAGCTGTTTTTT
medium-sized	TRBV27	.	TRBJ2-7	CASGQWAEQYF	TGTGCCAGCGGACAGTGGGCCGAGCAGTACTTC
few	TRBV6-2/TRBV6-3	TRBD2	TRBJ2-3	CASSSEGLAGVTQYF	TGTGCCAGCAGTTCCGAGGGACTAGCGGGGGTTACGCAGTATTTT
few	TRBV3-1	.	TRBJ2-5	CASSQLTGRQDTQYF	TGTGCCAGCAGCCAACTGACGGGGAGGCAAGATACCCAGTACTTC
few	TRBV12-3/TRBV12-4	.	TRBJ1-5	CASSRTVANHQPQRF	TGTGCCAGCAGTCGGACAGTGGCCAACCATCAGCCCCAGCGTTTT
medium-sized	TRBV27	.	TRBJ1-6	CASSLQEGSPLHF	TGTGCCAGCAGTTTACAGGAGGGTTCACCCCTCCACTTT
.	TRBV13	.	TRBJ2-7	CASRRTAPGDEQYF	TGTGCCAGCAGAAGGACGGCGCCGGGGGACGAGCAGTACTTC
many	TRBV20-1	.	TRBJ1-5	CSARVRGSNQPQHF	TGCAGTGCTAGGGTTCGCGGTAGCAATCAGCCCCAGCATTTT
many	TRBV9	.	TRBJ2-2	CASSLTSNTGELFF	TGTGCCAGCAGCCTGACTAGTAACACCGGGGAGCTGTTTTTT
few	TRBV15	.	TRBJ2-7	CATSREYYEQYF	TGTGCCACCAGCAGGGAATACTACGAGCAGTACTTC
.	TRBV13	TRBD1	TRBJ2-1	CASSRRGTGNNEQFF	TGTGCCAGCAGCCGCAGGGGGACAGGGAACAATGAGCAGTTCTTC
.	TRBV27	.	TRBJ2-2	CASILSGRTGDLFF	TGTGCCAGCATTTTATCAGGTCGGACCGGGGATCTGTTTTTT
.	TRBV28	TRBD2	TRBJ2-1	CASSGTGGNIRNEQFF	TGTGCCAGCAGTGGGACGGGGGGGAATATTCGGAATGAGCAGTTCTTC
many	TRBV20-1	.	TRBJ1-5	CSARGDSNQPQHF	TGCAGTGCTAGAGGGGATAGCAATCAGCCCCAGCATTTT
many	TRBV6-6	.	TRBJ2-2	CASSYRRPSFTGELFF	TGTGCCAGCAGTTACCGGAGACCTTCTTTCACCGGGGAGCTGTTTTTT
many	TRBV6-4	TRBD2	TRBJ2-2	CASSEDGGGNTGELFF	TGTGCCAGCAGTGAAGACGGCGGGGGGAACACCGGGGAGCTGTTTTTT
few	TRBV6-5	.	TRBJ1-2	CASSYSERAGSPYGYTF	TGTGCCAGCAGTTACTCGGAAAGGGCGGGGAGCCCATATGGATACACCTTC
.	TRBV30	.	TRBJ1-3	CAWSPIGGLKNTIYF	TGTGCCTGGAGTCCGATTGGGGGACTGAAGAACACCATATATTTT
.	TRBV13	.	TRBJ2-7	CASSLGQGPIF	TGTGCCAGCAGCTTAGGACAAGGACCTATCTTC
many	TRBV28	TRBD2	TRBJ2-1	CASRMRLAGGYNEQFF	TGTGCCAGCAGAATGCGACTAGCGGGGGGGTACAATGAGCAGTTCTTC
.	TRBV2	.	TRBJ1-2	CASTTGQDYGYTF	TGTGCCAGCACTACGGGACAAGACTATGGATACACCTTC
medium-sized	TRBV20-1	.	TRBJ2-7	CSASWTIYEQYF	TGCAGTGCTAGTTGGACGATTTACGAGCAGTACTTC
few	TRBV6-1	TRBD2	TRBJ2-7	CASFGRPTYEQYF	TGTGCCAGCTTCGGGAGGCCGACCTACGAGCAGTACTTC
.	TRBV5-1	.	TRBJ1-2	CASSLLDQGYGYTF	TGCGCCAGCAGCTTGTTAGATCAAGGCTATGGCTACACCTTC
.	TRBV20-1	.	TRBJ2-3	CSATRTQRTDFFDTQYF	TGCAGTGCCACCCGAACCCAGCGGACAGACTTTTTTGATACGCAGTATTTT
many	TRBV6-1	TRBD1	TRBJ1-4	CASSKAPGQGRNEKLFF	TGTGCCAGCAGTAAAGCTCCAGGACAGGGGAGAAATGAAAAACTGTTTTTT
medium-sized	TRBV5-1	TRBD2	TRBJ2-7	CASSLGTSGSAQIPYEQYF	TGCGCCAGCAGCTTGGGGACTAGCGGGAGCGCCCAGATACCCTACGAGCAGTACTTC
many	TRBV5-6	TRBD1	TRBJ2-7	CASSLGDSSYEQYF	TGTGCCAGCAGCTTGGGGGACAGCTCCTACGAGCAGTACTTC
.	TRBV7-9	.	TRBJ2-1	CASSQGRTGEQFF	TGTGCCAGCAGCCAGGGACGGACGGGTGAGCAGTTCTTC
medium-sized	TRBV6-6	.	TRBJ2-7	CASSYSARERGEQYF	TGTGCCAGCAGTTACTCTGCGCGGGAGAGGGGGGAGCAGTACTTC
.	TRBV11-2	TRBD2	TRBJ2-1	CASIPRGGRWNEHFF	TGTGCCAGCATCCCTCGGGGCGGGAGGTGGAATGAGCATTTCTTC
.	TRBV28	.	TRBJ2-7	CASSLSFSGFYEQYF	TGTGCCAGCAGTTTGTCGTTTAGTGGGTTCTACGAGCAGTACTTC
.	TRBV10-1	.	TRBJ2-7	CASSEGTWCEQYF	TGCGCCAGCAGTGAGGGCACATGGTGCGAGCAGTACTTC
medium-sized	TRBV20-1	.	TRBJ1-1	CSARDEGGWGNTEAFF	TGCAGTGCTAGAGATGAGGGAGGATGGGGGAACACTGAAGCTTTCTTT
.	TRBV20-1	TRBD1	TRBJ1-6	CSAMATGAMGSPLHF	TGCAGTGCTATGGCTACAGGGGCCATGGGTTCACCCCTCCACTTT
.	TRBV20-1	.	TRBJ2-7	CSAPSPAAGNYGQYF	TGCAGTGCCCCCTCCCCAGCGGCAGGCAACTACGGGCAGTACTTC
medium-sized	TRBV27	.	TRBJ1-2	CASSLSGQGWIYGYTF	TGTGCCAGCAGTTTATCGGGTCAGGGGTGGATTTATGGCTACACCTTC
once	TRBV5-1	TRBD1	TRBJ2-3	CASSSGQGTDTQYF	TGCGCCAGCAGCTCTGGACAGGGCACAGATACGCAGTATTTT
.	TRBV11-2	.	TRBJ2-7	CASRPLSGSKGEQYF	TGTGCCAGCAGACCACTTTCGGGGTCGAAAGGCGAGCAGTACTTC
large	TRBV6-1	TRBD2	TRBJ2-7	CASSPLAGGSYEQYF	TGTGCCAGCAGTCCACTAGCGGGAGGCTCGTACGAGCAGTACTTC
.	TRBV16	.	TRBJ1-2	CASRHSWVNYGYTF	TGTGCCAGCAGACATTCATGGGTTAACTATGGTTACACCTTC
many	TRBV7-9	.	TRBJ2-1	CASSQPVAAGSPYNEQFF	TGTGCCAGCAGCCAACCGGTAGCAGCCGGGAGCCCCTACAATGAGCAGTTCTTC
.	TRBV7-2	.	TRBJ1-2	CASIPTTGGAIGYTF	TGTGCCAGCATCCCAACAACAGGTGGGGCCATTGGCTACACCTTC
medium-sized	TRBV6-1	.	TRBJ2-7	CASTGEGYEQYF	TGTGCCAGCACGGGGGAAGGGTACGAGCAGTACTTC
.	TRBV4-1	.	TRBJ2-7	CASSQELASTYEQYF	TGCGCCAGCAGCCAAGAGTTGGCCAGTACCTACGAGCAGTACTTC
few	TRBV19	TRBD1	TRBJ2-2	CATNRGRAGELFF	TGTGCCACGAACAGGGGGCGGGCCGGGGAGCTGTTTTTT